This T cell receptor beta chain originates from a study of T-cell reconstitution after alpha-beta-depleted transplantation in children. General study points: Approximately two months post-transplant, alpha-beta T cells reportedly originated from several hundred expanded graft clones. Newly produced T cells mostly provided counts and TCRbeta diversity after one year, as hyperexpanded clones declined.

This clonotype was detected ten times or more. Its antigen is currently unknown. During its preparation, the TCRbeta library received unique molecular identifiers. Each CDR3 protein gets one entry after TCRdb re-called the PCR reads with MiXCR. The sample contains 200,000 or so distinct CDR3 sequences, 6.3% of which appear only once. The receptor comes from a girl under three years old with combined immunodeficiency, due to receive a stem cell transplant. Sequenced here: PBMCs, sampled before TCRalphabeta/CD19-depleted stem cell transplant.

The CDR3 here is CATSARPGLRNEQFF. The CDR3, as DNA: TGTGCCACCAGTGCTCGTCCGGGACTTCGAAACGAGCAGTTCTTC. V is TRBV24-1 and J is TRBJ2-1, with D tentatively TRBD2 (6 bases). The CDR3 is 15 residues long. The V end was cut by 5 bases, the J end by 10 bases, with 20 bases between. Germline CDR1 KGHDR, CDR2 SFDVKD.